The 21 T cell receptor beta chains in this list originate from one sample, sequenced in a study of blood T cell repertoires in COVID-19. Assay used: immunoSEQ multiplex PCR; TCRdb lists only in-frame clones, some missing. The table has around 200,000 clones, about 90% seen once. Sequencing used PBMCs or T cells enriched from blood (not recorded which). All receptors derive from a woman in her fifties or sixties in a cohort exposed to, infected with or recovered from COVID-19 (not recorded which).

The rearrangement links TRBV2 to TRBJ1-4; TRBD1 might be the D (6 bases). The CDR3 is made up of 12 amino acids. CDR1 SNHLY and CDR2 FYNNEI come from the germline V gene. The V end was cut by 6 bases, the J end by 14 bases, with 16 bases between. The CDR3 coding sequence is TGTGCCAGCAGCCGGGACATGGGCGCCCTGTTTTTT. It translates to CASSRDMGALFF. Supplemented by reference TRBV2 and TRBJ1-4, the full variable domain reads EPEVTQTPSHQVTQMGQEVILRCVPISNHLYFYWYRQILGQKVEFLVSFYNNEISEKSEIFDDQFSVERPDGSNFTLKIRSTKLEDSAMYFCASSRDMGALFFGSGTQLSVL.

This clone was detected only a few times. CDR3 DNA: TGTGCCAGTACCCTTGGGAGGAGGGACACTGAAGCTTTCTTT. Translation gives CASTLGRRDTEAFF. The J gene is TRBJ1-1, the V gene TRBV19; D ambiguous. Germline V gene data show CDR1 as LNHDA and CDR2 as SQIVND (reference sequence). Trimming pared 7 bases from V and 3 bases from J, leaving 15 bases between. There are 14 residues in the CDR3. The full variable domain, its missing parts supplied by reference TRBV19 and TRBJ1-1, is DGGITQSPKYLFRKEGQNVTLSCEQNLNHDAMYWYRQDPGQGLRLIYYSQIVNDFQKGDIAEGYSVSREKKESFPLTVTSAQKNPTAFYLCASTLGRRDTEAFFGQGTRLTVV.

The chain joins TRBV28 to TRBJ1-2; D not certain. This CDR3 spans 14 amino acids. Deletions cut 6 bases from V and 8 bases from J, with 19 bases between. The germline V gene encodes CDR1 MDHEN and CDR2 SYDVKM. The CDR3 is CASSPELSVLGYTF. In nucleotides, the CDR3 is TGTGCCAGCAGCCCGGAACTCAGCGTGTTAGGCTACACCTTC.

This chain joins TRBV9 and TRBJ2-2; D perhaps matches TRBD2 (6 bases). V lost 4 bases and J lost 7, with 20 bases in between. The CDR3 covers 16 residues. Germline values: CDR1 SGDLS, CDR2 YYNGEE. The CDR3 DNA reads as TGTGCCAGCAGCACCCGTTCCTTCGGCGGGGACGGGGAGCTGTTTTTT. Protein: CASSTRSFGGDGELFF.

J is TRBJ1-4 and V is TRBV19; 7 bases fit TRBD1. The CDR3 is 15 amino acids. Germline V gene data show CDR1 as LNHDA and CDR2 as SQIVND (reference sequence). Trimming removed 7 bases from V and 7 bases from J; junction bases left unmatched: 12. The CDR3: CASIPRGLGIEKLFF. Written as DNA, the CDR3 is TGTGCCAGTATTCCGAGGGGGCTCGGGATTGAAAAACTGTTTTTT.

The chain carries TRBV5-6 and TRBJ2-7, with D maybe TRBD2 (5 bases). Germline CDR1 is SGHDT and CDR2 is YYEEEE. V gave up 7 bases and J gave up 8 bases, with 13 bases separating them. The CDR3 sequence is 11 residues long. The DNA of the CDR3 is TGTGCCAGCTCCACGACCGGGAAGCAGTACTTC. Amino acids: CASSTTGKQYF.

V gene TRBV7-9 combines with J gene TRBJ1-2; no clear D. In germline, CDR1 is SEHNR, CDR2 FQNEAQ (reference sequence). CDR3 size: 14 residues. V lost 3 bases, J lost 4 bases, and 12 bases lay in between. The CDR3 nucleotides read TGTGCCAGCAGCTTCCCCCGAGAAAGCTATGGCTACACCTTC. It specifies CASSFPRESYGYTF.

The chain recombines TRBV12-5 with TRBJ2-1, with 7 positions matching TRBD2. Per germline, CDR1 LGHNT and CDR2 FRNRAP. V was clipped by 7 bases and J by 8 bases; unmatched bases: 11. This CDR3 has 14 residues. CDR3 sequence reads: CASALSGAPYEQFF. The CDR3 bases are TGTGCTAGTGCCTTAAGCGGGGCGCCCTATGAGCAGTTCTTC. The variable domain in full, with the rest retrieved from reference TRBV12-5 and TRBJ2-1, is DARVTQTPRHKVTEMGQEVTMRCQPILGHNTVFWYRQTMMQGLELLAYFRNRAPLDDSGMPKDRFSAEMPDATLATLKIQPSEPRDSAVYFCASALSGAPYEQFFGPGTRLTVL.

The chain carries TRBV28 and TRBJ1-5, with D perhaps TRBD1 (6 bases). The CDR3 is made up of 13 amino acids. Germline V gene sequence: CDR1 MDHEN, CDR2 SYDVKM. With 6 bases removed from V and 3 bases from J, the gap between germline ends came to 9 bases. CDR3 region: CASRRTANQPQHF. Written as DNA, the CDR3 is TGTGCCAGCAGGCGGACAGCCAATCAGCCCCAGCATTTT.

The gene calls are TRBV12-3 or TRBV12-4 and TRBJ2-1; D gene uncertain. Trimming took off 4 bases at V and 9 bases at J, with 10 bases between the two ends. The CDR3 spans 12 residues. CDR3 sequence: CASSSLVGEQFF. The CDR3 DNA reads as TGTGCCAGCAGTTCTCTAGTAGGTGAGCAGTTCTTC.

DNA for the CDR3: TGTGCCAGCAGCGTAGGTCCGGGGACTGATTCACCCCTCCACTTT. It encodes CASSVGPGTDSPLHF. V is TRBV9 and J is TRBJ1-6, with TRBD1 as a possible D gene (5 bases). The CDR3 runs 15 residues. Germline-derived CDR1 and CDR2 are SGDLS and YYNGEE. The V gene lost 0 bases and the J gene lost 8 bases, with 12 bases spanning the gap.

This clone appeared once. The chain couples TRBV10-3 to TRBJ1-2; possible D gene TRBD1, 5 bases. Germline CDR1 ENHRY, CDR2 SYGVKD. V was clipped by 7 bases and J by 8 bases, with 23 bases between them. CDR3 size: 15 residues. The CDR3 region has the DNA TGTGCCATCAAGATGACGCAGGGCTCTGTGGGAGGCTACACCTTC. The encoded protein is CAIKMTQGSVGGYTF.

The chain combines TRBV10-3 with TRBJ2-7, with D perhaps matching TRBD2 (6 bases). The CDR3 runs to 12 residues. V was trimmed by 6 bases and J by 7 bases, leaving 13 bases between them. The germline CDR1 and CDR2 sequences are ENHRY and SYGVKD. CDR3 residues: CAISPDGGEQYF. Here the CDR3 DNA reads TGTGCCATCAGCCCCGACGGGGGAGAGCAGTACTTC.

The chain links TRBV18 to TRBJ1-1, with D possibly being TRBD1 (5 bases). Germline CDR1 is KGHSH and CDR2 is LQKENI. The CDR3 covers 14 residues. V was cut by 10 bases and J by 5 bases, with 20 bases left in between. The CDR3 loop is CAIRQSPDGTEAFF. The CDR3 coding sequence is TGTGCCATTCGACAGAGCCCCGACGGGACTGAAGCTTTCTTT.

The chain uses TRBV10-3 and TRBJ1-1; 9 positions match TRBD1. CDR1 and CDR2 from the germline V gene are ENHRY and SYGVKD. The CDR3 has 15 amino acids. The ends lost 9 bases at V and 5 bases at J; junction bases unmatched: 13. For the CDR3, the DNA is TGTGCCATTAGGGGACAGGGCTCTCCGGGGACTGAAGCTTTCTTT. Translated: CAIRGQGSPGTEAFF.

The rearrangement uses TRBV4-2 and TRBJ1-3, with D possibly being TRBD1 (5 bases). Germline V gene data show CDR1 as LGHNA and CDR2 as YNFKEQ. The V end was cut by 0 bases, the J end by 0 bases, with 18 bases between. The CDR3 length is 19 residues. CDR3 bases: TGTGCCAGCAGCCAAGATTATTGGTACGGGGGTTCCTCTGGAAACACCATATATTTT. Protein sequence: CASSQDYWYGGSSGNTIYF.

The chain combines TRBV3-1 (or the pseudogene TRBV3-2) with TRBJ2-1; weak D call: TRBD1 (6 bases). Per germline, CDR1 LGHDT and CDR2 YNNKEL (reference sequence). The ends were cut back, 3 bases at V and 3 bases at J, with 12 bases in the middle. This CDR3 contains 15 residues. The CDR3, as DNA: TGTGCCAGCAGCCACGACAGGATGGGCTACAATGAGCAGTTCTTC. This sequence encodes CASSHDRMGYNEQFF.

The V and J genes are TRBV7-8 and TRBJ2-1; 8 nucleotides match TRBD2. The CDR3 is 19 amino acids. CDR1 is SGHVS and CDR2 is FQNEAQ in the germline V gene. J was trimmed by 0 bases and V by 2 bases; bases with no gene match: 12. This CDR3 reads CASSLLAGTPPSSYNEQFF. The CDR3 nucleotides are TGTGCCAGCAGCTTACTAGCGGGCACTCCTCCGAGCTCCTACAATGAGCAGTTCTTC.

This clone was detected only once. V usage is TRBV10-3 and J usage is TRBJ2-3; 9 bases map to TRBD2. This CDR3 spans 14 amino acids. From germline, CDR1 is ENHRY and CDR2 SYGVKD. Trimming cost V 10 bases and J 6 bases; bases outside gene matches: 11. The CDR3 spells CATSGLAGRDTQYF. The CDR3 DNA reads TGTGCCACCTCGGGGCTAGCGGGGCGTGATACGCAGTATTTT.

The chain couples TRBV4-2 to TRBJ1-5; the D gene is possibly TRBD1 (5 bases). In germline, CDR1 is LGHNA, CDR2 YNFKEQ. This CDR3 has 14 amino acids. Trimming pared 3 bases from V and 0 bases from J, leaving 6 bases between. The CDR3 is CASSHDSSNQPQHF. CDR3 coding DNA: TGTGCCAGCAGCCACGACAGTAGCAATCAGCCCCAGCATTTT.

This chain joins TRBV5-1 and TRBJ2-7; 9 bases line up with TRBD2. In germline, CDR1 is SGHRS, CDR2 YFSETQ. The junction had 14 bases not matched to a gene; V was cut back by 4 bases and J by 6 bases. The CDR3 length is 16 residues. The CDR3 sequence: CASSTNAGGIFSEQYF. In nucleotides, the CDR3 is TGCGCCAGCAGCACCAATGCGGGGGGGATCTTCTCCGAGCAGTACTTC.